This T cell receptor (beta chain) originates from a study of blood T cell repertoires in COVID-19. Across the whole study: Acute and convalescent COVID-19 specimens originated in the United States, Italy and Spain. From T cells, B-cell-depleted T cells, or PBMCs came the material, which was cDNA or gDNA.

This CDR3 has 14 residues. Germline V gene lookup returns CDR1 SNHLY and CDR2 FYNNEI. J gave up 7 bases and V 5 bases, and 7 bases lay outside the gene matches. Original handling: Reference gene primer amplification gave nucleated cell count estimates. Sequenced by immunoSEQ multiplex PCR; TCRdb stores in-frame clones only, minus some. V and J calls and clone size come straight from that table; D and trimming were deduced from the DNA. This table holds approximately 500,000 clones, approximately 91% found once. V and J are TRBV2 and TRBJ1-5, with 8 bases lining up with TRBD1. The sample consisted of peripheral blood. The sequence came from a woman aged 45-60 years with COVID-19, enrolled during active disease. The CDR3 loop is CASSFNTGGQPQHF. The CDR3 DNA sequence: TGTGCCAGCAGTTTCAATACAGGGGGACAGCCCCAGCATTTT.